The sequence of this TCR beta chain was determined in a study of blood T cell repertoires in COVID-19. Study-level information: Samples of COVID-19 (acute and convalescent) were obtained from the United States, Italy and Spain.

In germline, CDR1 is SGHVS, CDR2 FQNEAQ. The CDR3 runs 16 residues. The trim removed 4 bases at V and 0 bases at J, leaving 6 bases unmatched. Sequencing used immunoSEQ multiplex PCR; TCRdb keeps in-frame clones, though not all of them. The table includes 200,000 to 300,000 clones, 70% to 90% detected once. The chain uses TRBV7-8 and TRBJ2-1; 7 positions match TRBD2. The receptor comes from a woman in her sixties with COVID-19, enrolled during active disease. Sequencing input: peripheral blood. The CDR3 nucleotides are TGTGCCAGCAGCTCACTTGGCGGGGGCTCCTACAATGAGCAGTTCTTC. Translating it yields CASSSLGGGSYNEQFF.